This T cell receptor beta chain is from a study of human T cells and chemical hapten exposure. Notes on the study in general: Versus controls, expanded TCRs had significantly more large CDR3 similarity clusters. Patch test score was positively correlated with the counts of PT1 expanded TCRs.

CDR3 size: 13 residues. Germline V gene data show CDR1 as MNHEY and CDR2 as SVGAGI. Trimming removed 5 bases from V and 2 bases from J; junction bases left unmatched: 3. On this clonotype: As yet, its antigen is unknown.

As for time point: patch test 2, 6 weeks after DPC sensitization. Treatment in this sample: therapeutic diphenylcyclopropenone sensitization with weekly scalp DPC. It was from unfractionated whole blood that total RNA was extracted. The library attached unique molecular identifiers to individual cDNA molecules. A single record per CDR3 protein comes from TCRdb applying MiXCR to the RACE reads. This sample yields about 73,000 distinct CDR3 sequences, of which 8.5% are seen a single time; under 3.5% belongs to the top ten. The source of this sequence is a woman aged 50 to 60 with alopecia areata. Some clones in this sample may be carry-over from other donors' samples. Source: whole blood, taken in connection with sensitization to the hapten diphenylcyclopropenone (DPC). The chain is built from TRBV6-5 and TRBJ2-7; 7 positions agree with TRBD2. CDR3 in DNA: TGTGCCAGCAGTACTGGGAGGGCCTACGAGCAGTACTTC. Its protein product is CASSTGRAYEQYF.